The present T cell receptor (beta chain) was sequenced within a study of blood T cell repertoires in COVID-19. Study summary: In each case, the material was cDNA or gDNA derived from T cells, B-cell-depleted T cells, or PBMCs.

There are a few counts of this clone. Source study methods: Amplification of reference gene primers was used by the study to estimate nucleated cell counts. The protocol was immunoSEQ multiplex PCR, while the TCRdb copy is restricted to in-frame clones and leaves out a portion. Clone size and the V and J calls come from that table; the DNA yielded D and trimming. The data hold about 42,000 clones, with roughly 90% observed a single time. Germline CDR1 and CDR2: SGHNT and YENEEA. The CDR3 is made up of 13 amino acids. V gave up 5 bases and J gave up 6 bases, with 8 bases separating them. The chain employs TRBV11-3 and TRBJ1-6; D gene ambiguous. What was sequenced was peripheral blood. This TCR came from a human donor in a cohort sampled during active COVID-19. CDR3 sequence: CASSTTSNSPLHF. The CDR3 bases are TGTGCCAGCAGCACTACAAGTAATTCACCCCTCCACTTT.